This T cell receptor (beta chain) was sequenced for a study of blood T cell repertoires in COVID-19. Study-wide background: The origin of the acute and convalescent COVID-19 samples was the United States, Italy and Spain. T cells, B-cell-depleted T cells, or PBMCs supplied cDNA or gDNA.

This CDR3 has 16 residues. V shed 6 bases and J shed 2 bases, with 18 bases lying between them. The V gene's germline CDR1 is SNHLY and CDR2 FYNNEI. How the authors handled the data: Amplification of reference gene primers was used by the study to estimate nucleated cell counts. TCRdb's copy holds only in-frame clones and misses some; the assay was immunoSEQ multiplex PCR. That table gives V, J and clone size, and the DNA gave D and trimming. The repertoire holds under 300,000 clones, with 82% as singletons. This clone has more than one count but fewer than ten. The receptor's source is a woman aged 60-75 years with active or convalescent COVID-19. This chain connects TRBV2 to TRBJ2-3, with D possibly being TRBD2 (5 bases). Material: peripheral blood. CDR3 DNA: TGTGCCAGCAGAAACGAGCGGACCCACCACACAGATACGCAGTATTTT. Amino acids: CASRNERTHHTDTQYF.